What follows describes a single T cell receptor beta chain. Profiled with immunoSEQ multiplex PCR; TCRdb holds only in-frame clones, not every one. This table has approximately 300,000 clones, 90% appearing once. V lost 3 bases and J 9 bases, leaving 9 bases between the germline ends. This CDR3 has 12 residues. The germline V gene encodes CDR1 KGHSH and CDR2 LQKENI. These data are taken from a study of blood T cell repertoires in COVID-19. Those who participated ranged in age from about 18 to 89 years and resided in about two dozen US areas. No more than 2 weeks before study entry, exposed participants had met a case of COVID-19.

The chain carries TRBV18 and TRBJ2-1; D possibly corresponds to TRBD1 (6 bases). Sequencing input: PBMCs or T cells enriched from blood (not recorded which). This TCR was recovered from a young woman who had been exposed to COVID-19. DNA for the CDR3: TGTGCCAGCTCACCTGACAGGTTTGAGCAGTTCTTC. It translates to CASSPDRFEQFF.